The present T cell receptor beta chain was sequenced within a study of type 1 regulatory T cells. Study context: This in vitro CD4 product, T-allo10, is enriched for Tr1 cells and alloantigen-specific. Notes on the study in general: Compared with non-Tr1 cells, Tr1 cells showed a narrower TCR repertoire.

CDR3 length: 14 amino acids. Germline V gene sequence: CDR1 DFQATT, CDR2 SNEGSKA (reference sequence). Trimming took 6 bases from V and 0 from J, leaving 12 bases between them. TCRdb processed the reads anew with MiXCR; each CDR3 protein has one entry. Of approximately 77,000 distinct CDR3 sequences listed, roughly 20% are singletons. This clonotype was detected only a few times. What it recognizes is unknown. The gene calls are TRBV20-1 and TRBJ1-3; D remains ambiguous. The sequence derives from a human donor in good health. Sequencing used cultured type 1 regulatory T (Tr1) cells, either the whole culture or a sorted fraction (not recorded which). CDR3 nucleotides: TGCAGTGCCCCTCGACCCAACTCTGGAAACACCATATATTTT. Amino acids: CSAPRPNSGNTIYF.